The following is a T cell receptor beta chain sequence with its context. Its antigen is unidentified. The data are from a study of T cells after yellow fever vaccination. Study overall: The fractions with low cell numbers were processed using SMART-Seq v4 Ultra Low Input.

Findings and limits, study-wide: Of the clonotypes, a small share occurred in both CD4 and CD8 compartments. Most primary-vaccination clones recurred post-booster (approximately 96% CD4, 88% CD8).

Conversion of TCR transcripts into cDNA relied on 5'RACE template switching, which added a universal primer site and UMIs. One entry per CDR3 protein, called by TCRdb with MiXCR from the 5' RACE reads. Of about 550,000 distinct CDR3 sequences in the sample, less than 20% were seen once. The CDR3 is 12 amino acids. V gave up 2 bases and J gave up 2 bases, with 2 bases separating them. Germline CDR1 reads MNHEY; CDR2 reads SVGEGT. This TCR derives from a man aged 30-40 years who received the YFV17D yellow fever vaccine. This rearrangement joins TRBV6-2 or TRBV6-3 to TRBJ2-3; D remains ambiguous. Sequenced here: PBMCs, sampled 15 days after the yellow fever booster vaccination. The CDR3 loop is CASSYITDTQYF. The CDR3 DNA follows: TGTGCCAGCAGTTACATCACAGATACGCAGTATTTT.